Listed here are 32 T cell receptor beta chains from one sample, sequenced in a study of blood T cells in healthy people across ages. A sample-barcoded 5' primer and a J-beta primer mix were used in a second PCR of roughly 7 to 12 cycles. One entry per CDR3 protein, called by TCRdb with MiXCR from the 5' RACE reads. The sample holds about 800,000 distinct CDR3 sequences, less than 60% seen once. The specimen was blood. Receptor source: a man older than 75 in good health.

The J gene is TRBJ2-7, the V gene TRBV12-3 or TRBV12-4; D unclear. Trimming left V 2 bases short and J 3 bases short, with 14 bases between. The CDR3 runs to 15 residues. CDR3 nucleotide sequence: TGTGCCAGCAGTTTAAGCCCCTCATCCAACTACGAGCAGTACTTC. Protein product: CASSLSPSSNYEQYF.

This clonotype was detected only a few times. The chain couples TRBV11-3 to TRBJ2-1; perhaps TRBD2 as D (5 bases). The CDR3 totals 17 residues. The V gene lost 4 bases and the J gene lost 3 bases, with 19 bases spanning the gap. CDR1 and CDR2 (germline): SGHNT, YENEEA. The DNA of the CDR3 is TGTGCCAGCAGCTCGCCCGGGGTTTTGGCCGGCTACAATGAGCAGTTCTTC. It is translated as CASSSPGVLAGYNEQFF.

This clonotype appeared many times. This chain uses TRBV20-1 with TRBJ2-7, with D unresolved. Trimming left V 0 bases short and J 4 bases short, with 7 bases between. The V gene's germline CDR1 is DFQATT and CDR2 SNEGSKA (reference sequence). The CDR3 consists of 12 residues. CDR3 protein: CSARDKEYEQYF. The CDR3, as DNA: TGCAGTGCTAGAGATAAGGAGTACGAGCAGTACTTC.

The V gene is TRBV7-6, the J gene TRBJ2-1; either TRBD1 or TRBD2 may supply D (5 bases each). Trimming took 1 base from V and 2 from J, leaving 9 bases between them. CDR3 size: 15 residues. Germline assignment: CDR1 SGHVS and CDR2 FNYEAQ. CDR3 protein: CASSLGGRTYNEQFF. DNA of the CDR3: TGTGCCAGCAGCTTAGGGGGACGGACCTACAATGAGCAGTTCTTC.

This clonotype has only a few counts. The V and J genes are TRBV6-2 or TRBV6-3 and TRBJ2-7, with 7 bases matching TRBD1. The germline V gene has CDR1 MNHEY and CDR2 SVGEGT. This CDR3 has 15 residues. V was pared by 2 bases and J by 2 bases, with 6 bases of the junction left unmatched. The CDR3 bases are TGTGCCAGCAGTTACCCGGGACAGTCCACCTACGAGCAGTACTTC. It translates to CASSYPGQSTYEQYF.

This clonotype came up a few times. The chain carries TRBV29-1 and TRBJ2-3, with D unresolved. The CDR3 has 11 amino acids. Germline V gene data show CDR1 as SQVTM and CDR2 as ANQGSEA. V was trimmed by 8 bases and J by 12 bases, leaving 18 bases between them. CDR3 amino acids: CSISLELVQYF. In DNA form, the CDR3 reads TGCAGCATATCTTTAGAATTGGTTCAGTATTTT.

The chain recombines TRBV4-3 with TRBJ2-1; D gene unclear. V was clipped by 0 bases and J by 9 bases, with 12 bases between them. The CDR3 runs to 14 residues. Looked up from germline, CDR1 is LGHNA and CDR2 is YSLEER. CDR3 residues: CASSQEALKTEQFF. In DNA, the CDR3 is TGCGCCAGCAGCCAAGAGGCTCTCAAGACTGAGCAGTTCTTC.

The CDR3 DNA is TGCAGTGCTAGAGAGGGGGGAGCTTTCTTT. The encoded protein is CSAREGGAFF. This sequence joins TRBV20-1 and TRBJ1-1; weak D call: TRBD1 (5 bases). CDR1 and CDR2 (germline): DFQATT, SNEGSKA (reference sequence). The CDR3 runs to 10 residues. V lost 0 bases, J lost 10 bases, and 6 bases lay in between.

The CDR3 nucleotides read TGTGCCAGCAGCCAAGGAGGGCAGGAGCGTTTCTTT. Amino acids: CASSQGGQERFF. This sequence joins TRBV4-2 and TRBJ1-1; no clear D gene. The CDR3 spans 12 residues. V gave up 1 base and J gave up 13 bases, with 13 bases separating them. Germline V gene sequence: CDR1 LGHNA, CDR2 YNFKEQ.

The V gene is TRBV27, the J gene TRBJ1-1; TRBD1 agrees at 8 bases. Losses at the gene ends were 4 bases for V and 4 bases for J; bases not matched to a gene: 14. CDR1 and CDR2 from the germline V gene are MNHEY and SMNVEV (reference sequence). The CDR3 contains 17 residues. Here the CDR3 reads CASSSLTGVSSSTEAFF. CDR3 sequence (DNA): TGTGCCAGCAGTTCATTGACAGGGGTATCTAGTAGCACTGAAGCTTTCTTT.

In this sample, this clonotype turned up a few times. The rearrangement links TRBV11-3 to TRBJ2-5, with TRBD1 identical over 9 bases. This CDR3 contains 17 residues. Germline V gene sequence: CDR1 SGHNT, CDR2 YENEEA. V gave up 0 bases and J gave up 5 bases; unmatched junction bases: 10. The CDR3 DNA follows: TGTGCCAGCAGCTTAGATCCGAGGGGGACAGGGATCGAGACCCAGTACTTC. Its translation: CASSLDPRGTGIETQYF. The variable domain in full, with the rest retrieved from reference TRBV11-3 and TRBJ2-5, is EAGVVQSPRYKIIEKKQPVAFWCNPISGHNTLYWYLQNLGQGPELLIRYENEEAVDDSQLPKDRFSAERLKGVDSTLKIQPAELGDSAVYLCASSLDPRGTGIETQYFGPGTRLLVL.

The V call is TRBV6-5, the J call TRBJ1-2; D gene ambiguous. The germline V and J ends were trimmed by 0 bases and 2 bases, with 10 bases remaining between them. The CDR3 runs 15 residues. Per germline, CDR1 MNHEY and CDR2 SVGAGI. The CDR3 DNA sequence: TGTGCCAGCAGTTACTCGGCAAGGGTGAACTATGGCTACACCTTC. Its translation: CASSYSARVNYGYTF.

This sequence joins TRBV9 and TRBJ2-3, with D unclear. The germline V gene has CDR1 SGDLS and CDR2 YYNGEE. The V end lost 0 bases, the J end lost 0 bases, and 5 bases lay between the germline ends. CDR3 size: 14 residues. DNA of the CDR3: TGTGCCAGCAGCGTAGAGATGAGCACAGATACGCAGTATTTT. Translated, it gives CASSVEMSTDTQYF.

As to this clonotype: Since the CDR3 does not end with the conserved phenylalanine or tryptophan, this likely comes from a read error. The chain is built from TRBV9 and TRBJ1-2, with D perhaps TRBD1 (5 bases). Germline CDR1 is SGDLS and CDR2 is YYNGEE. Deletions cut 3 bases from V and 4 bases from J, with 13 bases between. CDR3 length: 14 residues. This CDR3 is CASSAGRGAYGYTL. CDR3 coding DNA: TGTGCCAGCAGCGCAGGGCGTGGCGCCTATGGCTACACCTTA.

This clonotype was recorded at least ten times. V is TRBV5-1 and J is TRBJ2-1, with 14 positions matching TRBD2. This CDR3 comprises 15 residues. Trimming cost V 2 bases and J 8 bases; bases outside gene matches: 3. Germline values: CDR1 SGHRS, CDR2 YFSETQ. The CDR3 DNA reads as TGCGCCAGCAGCTTCGGGACTAGCGGGAGCGATGAGCAGTTCTTC. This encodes CASSFGTSGSDEQFF.

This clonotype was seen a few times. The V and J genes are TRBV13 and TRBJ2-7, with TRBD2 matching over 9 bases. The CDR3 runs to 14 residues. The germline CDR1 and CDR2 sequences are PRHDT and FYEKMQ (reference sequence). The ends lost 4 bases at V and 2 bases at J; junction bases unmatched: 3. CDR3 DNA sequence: TGTGCCAGCAGCTCGGGACTAGCCCCCTACGAGCAGTACTTC. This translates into CASSSGLAPYEQYF.

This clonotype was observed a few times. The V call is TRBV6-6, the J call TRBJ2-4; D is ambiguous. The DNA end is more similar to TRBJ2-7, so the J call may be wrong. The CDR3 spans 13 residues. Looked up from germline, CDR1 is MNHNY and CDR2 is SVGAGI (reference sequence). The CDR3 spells CASSYLQPYEQYF. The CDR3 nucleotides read TGTGCCAGCAGTTATTTACAGCCTTACGAGCAGTACTTC.

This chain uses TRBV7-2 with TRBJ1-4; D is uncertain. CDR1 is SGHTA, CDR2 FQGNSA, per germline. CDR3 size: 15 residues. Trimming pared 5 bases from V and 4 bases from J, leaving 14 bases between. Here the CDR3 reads CASSVGRVGNEKLFF. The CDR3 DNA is TGTGCCAGCAGCGTTGGAAGGGTCGGTAATGAAAAACTGTTTTTT.

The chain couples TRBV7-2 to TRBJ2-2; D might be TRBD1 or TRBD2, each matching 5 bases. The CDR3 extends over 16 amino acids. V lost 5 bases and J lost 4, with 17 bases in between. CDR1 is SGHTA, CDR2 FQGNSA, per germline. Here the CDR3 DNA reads TGTGCCAGCAGCCCCGGTGAGGGGTACCGCACCGGGGAGCTGTTTTTT. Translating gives CASSPGEGYRTGELFF.

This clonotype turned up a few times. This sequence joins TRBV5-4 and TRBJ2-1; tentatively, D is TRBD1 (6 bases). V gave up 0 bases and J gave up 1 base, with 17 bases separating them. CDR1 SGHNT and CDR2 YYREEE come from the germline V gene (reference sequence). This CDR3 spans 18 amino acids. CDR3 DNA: TGTGCCAGCAGCTTGGTTGGTAGGGGGAGAGAATCCTACAATGAGCAGTTCTTC. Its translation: CASSLVGRGRESYNEQFF.

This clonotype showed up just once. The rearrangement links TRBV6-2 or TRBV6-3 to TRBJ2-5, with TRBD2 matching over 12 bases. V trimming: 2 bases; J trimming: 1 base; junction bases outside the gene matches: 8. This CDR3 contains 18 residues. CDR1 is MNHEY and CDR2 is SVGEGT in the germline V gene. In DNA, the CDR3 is TGTGCCAGCAGTTACCTGGCTAGCGGGAGGGCCGTCCAAGAGACCCAGTACTTC. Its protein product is CASSYLASGRAVQETQYF.

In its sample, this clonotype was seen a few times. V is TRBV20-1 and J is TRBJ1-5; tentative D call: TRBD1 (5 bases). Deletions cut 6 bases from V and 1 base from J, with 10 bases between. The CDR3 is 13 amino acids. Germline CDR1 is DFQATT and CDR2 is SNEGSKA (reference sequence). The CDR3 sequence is CSATPGSNQPQHF. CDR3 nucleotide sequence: TGCAGTGCCACCCCAGGGAGCAATCAGCCCCAGCATTTT.

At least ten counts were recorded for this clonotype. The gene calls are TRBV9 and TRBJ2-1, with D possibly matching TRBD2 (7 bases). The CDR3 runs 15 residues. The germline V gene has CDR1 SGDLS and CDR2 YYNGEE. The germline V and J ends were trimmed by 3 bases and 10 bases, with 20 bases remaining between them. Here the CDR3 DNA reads TGTGCCAGCAGCGCTGAGGGAGGGGGGTTAGGGGAGCAGTTCTTC. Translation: CASSAEGGGLGEQFF.

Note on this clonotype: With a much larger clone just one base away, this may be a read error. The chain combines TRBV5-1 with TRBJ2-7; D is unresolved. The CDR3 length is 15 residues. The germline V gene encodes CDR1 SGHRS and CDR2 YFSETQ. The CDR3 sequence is CAGSFGAYGAYEQYF. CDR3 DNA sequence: TGCGCCGGCAGCTTCGGAGCTTATGGGGCCTACGAGCAGTACTTC.

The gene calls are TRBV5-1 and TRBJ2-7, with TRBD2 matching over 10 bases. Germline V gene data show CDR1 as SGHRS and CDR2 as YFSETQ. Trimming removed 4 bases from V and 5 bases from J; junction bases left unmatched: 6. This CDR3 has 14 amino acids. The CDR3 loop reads CASSRGTSVDEQYF. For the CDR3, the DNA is TGCGCCAGCAGCCGGGGGACTAGCGTCGACGAGCAGTACTTC.

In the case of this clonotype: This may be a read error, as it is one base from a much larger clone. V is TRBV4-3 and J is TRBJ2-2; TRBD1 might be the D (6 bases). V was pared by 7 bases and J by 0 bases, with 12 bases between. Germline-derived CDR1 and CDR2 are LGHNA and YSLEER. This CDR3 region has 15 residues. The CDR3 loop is CASNQGQPNTGELFF. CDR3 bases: TGCGCCAGCAACCAGGGACAACCGAACACCGGGGAGCTGTTTTTT.

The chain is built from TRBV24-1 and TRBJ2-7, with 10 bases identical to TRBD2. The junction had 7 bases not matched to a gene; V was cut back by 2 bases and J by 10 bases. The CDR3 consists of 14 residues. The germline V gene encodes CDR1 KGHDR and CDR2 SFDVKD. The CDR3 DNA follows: TGTGCCACCAGTGATTCGAGCGGGAGGGCAGAACAGTACTTC. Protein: CATSDSSGRAEQYF.

The CDR3 is CSAQDRGDTDTQYF. The CDR3 DNA reads as TGCAGTGCTCAAGACAGGGGGGACACAGATACGCAGTATTTT. This chain connects TRBV20-1 to TRBJ2-3; TRBD1 aligns across 9 bases. The CDR3 covers 14 residues. Germline loops: CDR1 DFQATT, CDR2 SNEGSKA (reference sequence). With 5 bases clipped from V and 2 bases from J, the junction kept 5 bases outside the gene matches.

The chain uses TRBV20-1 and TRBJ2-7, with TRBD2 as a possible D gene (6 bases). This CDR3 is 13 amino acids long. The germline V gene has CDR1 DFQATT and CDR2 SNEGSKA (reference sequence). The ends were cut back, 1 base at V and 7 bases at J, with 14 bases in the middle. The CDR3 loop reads CSARGTGVNEQYF. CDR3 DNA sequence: TGCAGTGCTAGAGGGACGGGAGTCAATGAGCAGTACTTC.

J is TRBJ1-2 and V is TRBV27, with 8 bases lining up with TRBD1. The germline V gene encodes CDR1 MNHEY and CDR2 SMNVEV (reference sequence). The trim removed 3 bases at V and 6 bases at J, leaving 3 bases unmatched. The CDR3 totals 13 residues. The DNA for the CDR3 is TGTGCCAGCAGTTTCCCGGGACAGGATGGCTACACCTTC. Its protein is CASSFPGQDGYTF.

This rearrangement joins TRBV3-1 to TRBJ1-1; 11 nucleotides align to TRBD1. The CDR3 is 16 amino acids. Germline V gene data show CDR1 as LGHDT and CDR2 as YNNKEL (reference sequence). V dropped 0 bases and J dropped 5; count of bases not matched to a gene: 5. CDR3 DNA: TGTGCCAGCAGCCAAGAAACCGGGACAGGGGGAACTGAAGCTTTCTTT. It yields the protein CASSQETGTGGTEAFF.

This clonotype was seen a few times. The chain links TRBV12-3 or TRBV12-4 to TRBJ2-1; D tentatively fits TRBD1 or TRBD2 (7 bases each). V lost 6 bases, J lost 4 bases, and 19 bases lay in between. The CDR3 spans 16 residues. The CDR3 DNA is TGTGCCAGCAGAGCAGGGGGGGGGACAGAATACAATGAGCAGTTCTTC. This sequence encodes CASRAGGGTEYNEQFF.